The source of this TCR beta chain is a study of CD8 T cells in ankylosing spondylitis. For this clonotype: What it binds is not known.

Each CDR3 protein is one row after TCRdb ran MiXCR on the 5' RACE reads. This sample has 50,000 to 65,000 distinct CDR3 sequences, with less than 8.5% found just once. Study results and limitations: Disease-linked clones reportedly concentrated significantly in matched ankylosing spondylitis synovial fluid. Seemingly characteristic of ankylosing spondylitis blood was a TCR beta motif consisting of roughly 8 highly homologous variants. Some of the motif variants had earlier been found in reactive arthritis patients' fluid and blood.

Germline values: CDR1 DFQATT, CDR2 SNEGSKA (reference sequence). V gave up 6 bases and J gave up 7 bases; unmatched junction bases: 14. This CDR3 region has 14 residues. The V gene is TRBV20-1, the J gene TRBJ1-1, with TRBD1 matching 7 bases. The source material was blood, either unsorted or a sorted T cell fraction (not recorded which). This TCR came from a female donor with ankylosing spondylitis or in good health (not recorded which). DNA of the CDR3: TGCAGTGCCCCGGGAGCAGGGAGGGACAGTGAAGCTTTCTTT. This translates into CSAPGAGRDSEAFF.